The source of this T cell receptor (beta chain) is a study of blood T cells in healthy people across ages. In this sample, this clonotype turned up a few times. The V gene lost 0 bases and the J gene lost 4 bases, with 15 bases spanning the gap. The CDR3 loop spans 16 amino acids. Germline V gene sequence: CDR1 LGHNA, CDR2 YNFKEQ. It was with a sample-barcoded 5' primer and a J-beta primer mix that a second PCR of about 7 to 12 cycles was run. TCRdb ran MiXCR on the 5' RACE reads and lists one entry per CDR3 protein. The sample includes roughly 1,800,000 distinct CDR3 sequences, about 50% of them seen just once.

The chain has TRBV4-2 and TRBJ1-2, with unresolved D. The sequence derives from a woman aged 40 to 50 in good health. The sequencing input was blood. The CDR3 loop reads CASSQDSGLTSYGYTF. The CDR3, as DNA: TGTGCCAGCAGCCAAGATTCCGGCCTTACTAGCTATGGCTACACCTTC.